What follows are 9 T cell receptor beta chains derived from one specimen sequenced in a study of blood T cells in healthy people across ages. Then a second PCR, running roughly 7 to 11 cycles, was carried out with a sample-barcoded 5' primer and a J-beta primer mix. TCRdb reprocessed the 5' RACE reads via MiXCR and lists one record per CDR3 protein. This table has 660,000 or so distinct CDR3 sequences, roughly 58% appearing once. Sequencing was carried out using blood. All receptors come from a man in his 60s in good health.

The chain joins TRBV12-3 or TRBV12-4 to TRBJ1-6, with D uncertain. V was shortened by 6 bases and J by 1 base, with 13 bases between the two germline ends. The CDR3 spans 16 residues. The CDR3 nucleotides are TGTGCCAGCAGCCGCGGCGTGGGGTCCTATAATTCACCCCTCCACTTT. Encoded protein: CASSRGVGSYNSPLHF.

The gene calls are TRBV5-1 and TRBJ2-6; no clear D gene. Trimming took off 1 base at V and 4 bases at J, with 9 bases between the two ends. CDR1 and CDR2 from the germline V gene are SGHRS and YFSETQ. The CDR3 loop spans 15 amino acids. CDR3 DNA sequence: TGCGCCAGCAGCTTGCCGAAATCGGGGGCCAACGTCCTGACTTTC. This sequence encodes CASSLPKSGANVLTF. Together with reference TRBV5-1 and TRBJ2-6, the CDR3 gives the full variable domain: KAGVTQTPRYLIKTRGQQVTLSCSPISGHRSVSWYQQTPGQGLQFLFEYFSETQRNKGNFPGRFSGRQFSNSRSEMNVSTLELGDSALYLCASSLPKSGANVLTFGAGSRLTVL.

DNA for the CDR3: TGTGCCAGCAGTTTCAGGACAAGGTATAATTCACCCCTCCACTTT. This encodes CASSFRTRYNSPLHF. This rearrangement joins TRBV6-2 or TRBV6-3 to TRBJ1-6, with D perhaps TRBD1 (5 bases). V dropped 4 bases and J dropped 4 bases, with 11 bases sitting between them. The V gene's germline CDR1 is MNHEY and CDR2 SVGEGT. The CDR3 has 15 amino acids.

V is TRBV2 and J is TRBJ2-6; TRBD2 might be the D (5 bases). This CDR3 has 13 residues. The V end lost 7 bases, the J end lost 2 bases, and 6 bases lay between the germline ends. The V gene's germline CDR1 is SNHLY and CDR2 FYNNEI. CDR3 amino acids: CASTGTGANVLTF. In DNA, the CDR3 is TGTGCCAGCACGGGGACTGGGGCCAACGTCCTGACTTTC.

The gene calls are TRBV15 and TRBJ1-1, with a possible D match to TRBD1 (6 bases). In germline, CDR1 is LNHNV, CDR2 YYDKDF (reference sequence). The CDR3 runs to 17 residues. Trimming removed 1 base at V and 5 bases at J, with 20 bases between. CDR3: CATSRVGTGIVGTEAFF. CDR3 DNA sequence: TGTGCCACCAGCAGAGTCGGCACAGGGATAGTGGGTACTGAAGCTTTCTTT.

This clonotype was seen a few times. The chain's CDR3 is CAITEDGTGVYGYTF. For the CDR3, the DNA is TGTGCCATCACCGAGGATGGGACAGGGGTTTATGGCTACACCTTC. The V call is TRBV10-3, the J call TRBJ1-2; 10 bases align to TRBD1. V was clipped by 7 bases and J by 5 bases; unmatched bases: 10. CDR3 length equals 15 residues. Germline CDR1 and CDR2: ENHRY and SYGVKD.

The chain couples TRBV12-3 or TRBV12-4 to TRBJ2-1; 9 bases align to TRBD2. With 0 bases clipped from V and 10 bases from J, the junction kept 10 bases outside the gene matches. The CDR3 covers 16 residues. CDR3 protein: CASSLALGLTSGEQFF. The CDR3 DNA reads TGTGCCAGCAGTTTAGCGTTAGGGCTCACTAGCGGGGAGCAGTTCTTC.

This clonotype was seen a handful of times. The rearrangement links TRBV9 to TRBJ1-2; 10 positions agree with TRBD1. The CDR3 is 15 residues long. V dropped 4 bases and J dropped 5; count of bases not matched to a gene: 8. The V gene's germline CDR1 is SGDLS and CDR2 YYNGEE. CDR3 bases: TGTGCCAGCAGCCCAAATAGACAGGGGGCTTATGGCTACACCTTC. Its protein product is CASSPNRQGAYGYTF.

The gene calls are TRBV5-4 and TRBJ2-1; the D gene could be TRBD1 or TRBD2 (6 bases each). Germline CDR1 reads SGHNT; CDR2 reads YYREEE (reference sequence). This CDR3 is 15 amino acids long. V was trimmed by 3 bases and J by 9 bases, leaving 19 bases between them. For the CDR3, the DNA is TGTGCCAGCAGCTCCGGGGGCCGTACTACGGTTGAGCAGTTCTTC. It specifies CASSSGGRTTVEQFF.